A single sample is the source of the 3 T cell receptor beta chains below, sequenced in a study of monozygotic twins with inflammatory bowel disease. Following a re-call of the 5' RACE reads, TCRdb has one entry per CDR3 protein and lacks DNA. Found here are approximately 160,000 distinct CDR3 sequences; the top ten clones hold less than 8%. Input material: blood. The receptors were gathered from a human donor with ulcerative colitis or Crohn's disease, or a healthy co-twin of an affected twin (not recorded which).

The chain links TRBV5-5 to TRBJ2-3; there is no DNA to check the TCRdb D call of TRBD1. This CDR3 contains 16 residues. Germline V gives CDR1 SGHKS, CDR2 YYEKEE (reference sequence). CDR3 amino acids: CASLSGRPILTDTQYF.

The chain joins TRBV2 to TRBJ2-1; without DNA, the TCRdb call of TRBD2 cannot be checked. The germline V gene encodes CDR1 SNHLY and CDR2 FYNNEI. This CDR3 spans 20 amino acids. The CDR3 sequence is CASSISRGRVTRSSYNEQFF.

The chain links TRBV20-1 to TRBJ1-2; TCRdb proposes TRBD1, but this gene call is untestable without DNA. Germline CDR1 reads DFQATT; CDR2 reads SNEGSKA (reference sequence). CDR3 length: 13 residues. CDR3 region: CSARAMTAYGYTF.